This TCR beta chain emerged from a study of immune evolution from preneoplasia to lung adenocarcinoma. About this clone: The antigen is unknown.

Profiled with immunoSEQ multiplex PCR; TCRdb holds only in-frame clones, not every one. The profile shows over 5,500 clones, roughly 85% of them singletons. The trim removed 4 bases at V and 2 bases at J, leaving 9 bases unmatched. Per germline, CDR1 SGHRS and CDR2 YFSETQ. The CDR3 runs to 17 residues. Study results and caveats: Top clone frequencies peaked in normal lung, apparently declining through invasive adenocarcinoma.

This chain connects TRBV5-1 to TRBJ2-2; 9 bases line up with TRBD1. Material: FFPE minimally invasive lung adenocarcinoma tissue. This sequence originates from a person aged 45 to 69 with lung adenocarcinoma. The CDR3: CASSQKKTGGNTGELFF. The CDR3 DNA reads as TGCGCCAGCAGCCAGAAAAAGACAGGGGGTAACACCGGGGAGCTGTTTTTT.